The clone carrying this TCR beta chain has only one observation. This CDR3 has 14 residues. The germline gives CDR1 KGHDR, CDR2 SFDVKD. V was shortened by 4 bases and J by 1 base, with 9 bases between the two germline ends. Per the original data handling: Reference gene primer amplification yielded estimated nucleated cell counts. The method was immunoSEQ multiplex PCR; TCRdb's version includes in-frame clones alone and lacks a portion of them. The DNA gave D and trimming, while V, J and clone size come from that table. The table has 150,000 to 200,000 clones, 89% seen once; the top ten hold around 3%. These data originate in a study of blood T cell repertoires in COVID-19. Overall study context: Sites in the United States, Italy and Spain provided acute and convalescent COVID-19 samples. T cells, B-cell-depleted T cells, or PBMCs provided the cDNA or gDNA that served as material.

What was sequenced was peripheral blood. The TCR originated in a man aged 55 to 69 with acute or convalescent COVID-19. The J gene is TRBJ1-1, the V gene TRBV24-1; no reliable D call. CDR3 sequence: CATSESRQNTEAFF. The CDR3 DNA is TGTGCCACCAGTGAAAGCAGACAGAACACTGAAGCTTTCTTT.